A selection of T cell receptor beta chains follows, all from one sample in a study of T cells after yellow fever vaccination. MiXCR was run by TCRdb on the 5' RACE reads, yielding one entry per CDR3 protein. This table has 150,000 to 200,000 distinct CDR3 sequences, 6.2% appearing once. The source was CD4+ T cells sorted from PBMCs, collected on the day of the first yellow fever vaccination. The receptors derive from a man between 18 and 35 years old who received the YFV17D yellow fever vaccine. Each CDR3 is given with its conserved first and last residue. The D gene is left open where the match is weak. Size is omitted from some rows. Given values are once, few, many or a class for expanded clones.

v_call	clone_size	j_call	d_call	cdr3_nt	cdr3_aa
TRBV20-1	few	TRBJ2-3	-	TGCAGTGCTAGAGGGACGTACTCAGATACGCAGTATTTT	CSARGTYSDTQYF
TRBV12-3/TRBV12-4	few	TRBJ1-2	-	TGTGCCAGCAGTCGAAGGATGGGCGGCTACACCTTC	CASSRRMGGYTF
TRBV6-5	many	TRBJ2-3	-	TGTGCCAGCAGTTACCGAACAGGTAGCACAGATACGCAGTATTTT	CASSYRTGSTDTQYF
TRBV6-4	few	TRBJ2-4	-	TGTGCCAGCAGTGATCTTACAAAGAAAAACATTCAGTACTTC	CASSDLTKKNIQYF
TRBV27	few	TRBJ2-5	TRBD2	TGTGCCAGCAGTTCGCTGACTAGCGGGGAAGAGACCCAGTACTTC	CASSSLTSGEETQYF
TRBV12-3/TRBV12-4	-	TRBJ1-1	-	TGTGCCAGCAAGTTAGGCCACCGCACTGAAGCTTTCTTT	CASKLGHRTEAFF
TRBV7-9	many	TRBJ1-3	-	TGTGCCAGCAGCTCCAATCTATCTGGAAACACCATATATTTT	CASSSNLSGNTIYF
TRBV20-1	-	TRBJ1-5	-	TGCAGTGCTAGAGACCCTGGGGGTTTTTATAGCAATCAGCCCCAGCATTTT	CSARDPGGFYSNQPQHF
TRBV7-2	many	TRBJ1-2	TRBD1	TGTGCCAGCACCATCCGAGGGGACAGGGGGCTTGGCTACACCTTC	CASTIRGDRGLGYTF
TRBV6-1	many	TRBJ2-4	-	TGTGCCAGCAGGAGCCCCAGGGATGAAAACATTCAGTACTTC	CASRSPRDENIQYF
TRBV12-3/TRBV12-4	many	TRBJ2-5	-	TGTGCCAGCAGGGCCCCAGGGAAAGAGACCCAGTACTTC	CASRAPGKETQYF
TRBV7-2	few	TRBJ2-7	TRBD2	TGTGCCAGCAGCTTAGATATAGCGGGGGGAAGGGAGCAGTACTTC	CASSLDIAGGREQYF
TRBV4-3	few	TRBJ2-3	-	TGCGCCAGCAGCCAAGACAGGTTCACAGATACGCAGTATTTT	CASSQDRFTDTQYF
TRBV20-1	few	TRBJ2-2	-	TGCAGTGCTCAGGTGGGACTTTCGAACACCGGGGAGCTGTTTTTT	CSAQVGLSNTGELFF
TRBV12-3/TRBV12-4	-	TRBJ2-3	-	TGTGCCAGCAGGTCGGGGCCTAGCACAGATACGCAGTATTTT	CASRSGPSTDTQYF
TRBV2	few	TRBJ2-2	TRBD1	TGTGCCAGCACTAAGGGGGCGAGCACCGGGGAGCTGTTTTTT	CASTKGASTGELFF